This TCR beta chain comes out of a study of cytomegalovirus exposure and HLA in healthy donors. Vbeta (60) and Jbeta (13) primers were used in the PCR. Sequencing used immunoSEQ multiplex PCR; TCRdb keeps in-frame clones, though not all of them. The sample holds more than 25,000 clones; roughly 68% are singletons and the top ten take 4.4%. The source is a woman in her forties or fifties in good health and CMV-seronegative. The sequenced sample consisted of PBMCs.

This chain's CDR3 is CSSTVRADTQYF. The CDR3 DNA sequence: TGCAGTTCCACGGTACGGGCAGATACGCAGTATTTT. The chain couples TRBV29-1 to TRBJ2-3; D remains ambiguous. The germline CDR1 and CDR2 sequences are SQVTM and ANQGSEA. The CDR3 length is 12 residues.